The TCR beta chain described here comes from a study of T cell responses to AZD1222 COVID-19 vaccine. Only in-frame clones appear in the TCRdb table, and some are missing; sequencing was by immunoSEQ multiplex PCR. The table has 150,000 to 200,000 clones, about 95% seen once. Germline CDR1 reads MNHEY; CDR2 reads SMNVEV (reference sequence). The V gene lost 3 bases and the J gene lost 6 bases, with 6 bases spanning the gap. The CDR3 is 12 residues long. Sample: peripheral blood, taken on day 0 of AZD1222 vaccination. This sequence was found in an adult in good health. The chain uses TRBV27 and TRBJ1-5; D is unresolved. CDR3 amino acids: CASSFYGQPQHF. The CDR3 DNA sequence: TGTGCCAGCAGTTTTTATGGTCAGCCCCAGCATTTT.